This T cell receptor (beta chain) was sequenced for a study of identical twins (dated by TCRdb to about 2016). In terms of the full investigation: To test whether fetal clonotypes persist, the study used deep sequencing on TCR alpha and beta repertoires from monozygotic twins, unrelated adults of various ages, and cord blood. To rule out contamination, replicate twin experiments were performed at different times with different library preparation protocols. The paper as a whole reports these results and caveats: Compared with coincidental sharing between unrelated individuals, out-of-frame TCR alpha sequences shared between twins showed an excess of sequences with low generation probability. Fewer insertions were carried by abundant cord blood beta clonotypes, a similar but weaker trend appeared in young adult naive repertoires, and no such trend appeared in memory repertoires. Because the same donors could not be followed over many years, the conclusions relied on cross-sectional statistical analysis. Invariant T cells such as MAIT and iNKT could partly confound zero-insertion analyses, although diverse VJ usage argued against such confounding for most clonotypes. In monozygotic twins, recombination models systematically underestimated out-of-frame TCR alpha sharing, but the models matched the sharing seen between unrelated individuals. The excess sharing between twins in beta out-of-frame sequences was weaker because fewer shared sequences reduced the signal-to-noise ratio.

Libraries were constructed by 5' RACE. The sample was run on an Illumina HiSeq 2000. A universal primer binding site was introduced by template switching, and a unique molecular identifier was present in the final cDNA, enabling accurate counting of TCR cDNA molecules. Specific primers in the conserved constant-segment region were used to synthesize first-strand cDNA for the TCR alpha and beta chains. To control for contamination, each cDNA library was double barcoded with a SMART-Mk sample barcode plus Illumina barcodes. TruSeq adapter sequences and Illumina sample barcodes were added in two successive PCR steps. The TCR alpha and beta cDNA libraries were sequenced on the Illumina HiSeq platform using custom primers. In the original analysis: Unique molecular identifiers were extracted from raw reads with MiGEC, and CDR3 positions were determined with MiXCR. For each individual, recombination models were inferred using an EM algorithm with the repgenHMM and IGoR tools. Shared clonotypes were analyzed with the tcR package in R, and sharing was normalized by the product of cloneset sizes. Out-of-frame nonproductive sequences were analyzed to study raw recombination free of thymic and clonal selection effects. TCRdb took the public reads, trimmed them with fastp at Q25, ran MiXCR for clone calling and kept in-frame beta chains. Here each entry gathers all rows of one CDR3 protein and keeps the most common genes and DNA. The V and J calls and clone size come from TCRdb's table, not from the authors' own analysis. This sample is represented by 400,000 to 600,000 distinct CDR3 sequences; about 20% of them were singletons. Approximately 0.5% of the sample rests with the top ten.

Every donor was a healthy Caucasian. The twin cohort consisted of three pairs of female monozygotic twins, all aged roughly 18 to 29 years. CD4+ and CD8+ T cell populations were isolated with positive isolation kits from Invitrogen. Between the V and J ends, shortened by 0 bases and 0 bases respectively, the junction contains 8 bases. Taken from cysteine to phenylalanine, the CDR3 has 15 residues. CDR3 DNA only is kept here, 45 bases in frame from base 1. In the germline V gene, CDR1 corresponds to SGHTA and CDR2 to FQGTGA. About this clonotype: It lacks a known antigen. No clone much larger than this one lies a single base away; base qualities are absent.

This sample also appeared in a second study, on yellow fever vaccine responses in identical twins. As the second publication notes: According to the authors, in identical twins the way T cells responded to vaccination appeared partly convergent and partly personalized. The study precisely tracked vaccine-responding T cell clones in identical twins.

The chain links TRBV7-3 with TRBJ2-5, with no confident D gene call. This TCR derives from a woman younger than 30 in good health. Sequences were obtained from CD4+ T cells sorted from blood. The nucleotide sequence is given as TGTGCCAGCAGCTTAACAGGCCAGAACCAAGAGACCCAGTACTTC. It specifies CASSLTGQNQETQYF.